Below are 10 T cell receptor beta chains sequenced from a single sample in a study of blood T cell repertoires in COVID-19. Profiled with immunoSEQ multiplex PCR; TCRdb holds only in-frame clones, not every one. The sample holds more than 200,000 clones, roughly 89% seen once. The specimen was PBMCs or T cells enriched from blood (not recorded which). These receptors were collected from a woman in her 30s who had recovered from COVID-19.

The chain links TRBV5-5 to TRBJ1-6; 9 bases align to TRBD1. V dropped 4 bases and J dropped 8; count of bases not matched to a gene: 4. The germline V gene has CDR1 SGHKS and CDR2 YYEKEE (reference sequence). CDR3 length: 14 residues. The CDR3 nucleotides read TGTGCCAGCAGCCGAGGACAGGGGTATTCACCCCTCCACTTT. Amino acids: CASSRGQGYSPLHF.

As regards this clone: Other DNA sequences from this sample encode an identical CDR3 as well. This chain links TRBV29-1 with TRBJ2-7, with 10 bases fitting TRBD1. V lost 3 bases, J lost 1 base, and 3 bases stayed unmatched. Germline assignment: CDR1 SQVTM and CDR2 ANQGSEA. CDR3 length: 14 residues. The CDR3, as DNA: TGCAGCGTTGAGCCGGGACAGGGGTCCTACGAGCAGTACTTC. Translated, it gives CSVEPGQGSYEQYF.

This clone has a handful of counts. This chain joins TRBV9 and TRBJ2-1; 11 bases match TRBD2. The CDR3 runs to 15 residues. Germline CDR1 reads SGDLS; CDR2 reads YYNGEE. V lost 1 base, J lost 5 bases, and 2 bases stayed unmatched. In DNA form, the CDR3 reads TGTGCCAGCAGCGTAACTAGCGGGAGACACAATGAGCAGTTCTTC. It specifies CASSVTSGRHNEQFF. The full variable domain, its missing parts supplied by reference TRBV9 and TRBJ2-1, is DSGVTQTPKHLITATGQRVTLRCSPRSGDLSVYWYQQSLDQGLQFLIQYYNGEERAKGNILERFSAQQFPDLHSELNLSSLELGDSALYFCASSVTSGRHNEQFFGPGTRLTVL.

The chain has TRBV2 and TRBJ2-3; 8 nucleotides match TRBD2. V gave up 7 bases and J gave up 4 bases; unmatched junction bases: 13. The germline V gene encodes CDR1 SNHLY and CDR2 FYNNEI. This CDR3 has 16 amino acids. The CDR3, as DNA: TGTGCCAGCACCTACCCGGGACTAGTGTTGGCAGATACGCAGTATTTT. Amino acids: CASTYPGLVLADTQYF.

This rearrangement joins TRBV6-5 to TRBJ1-5; no reliable D call. The CDR3 totals 13 residues. CDR1 and CDR2 from the germline V gene are MNHEY and SVGAGI. V lost 8 bases, J lost 8 bases, and 16 bases lay in between. This CDR3 reads CASLIVRREPQHF. The CDR3 DNA reads TGTGCCAGCCTCATCGTCCGGAGGGAGCCCCAGCATTTT.

V is TRBV6-2 or TRBV6-3 and J is TRBJ2-5, with a possible D match to TRBD2 (6 bases). CDR3 length: 15 residues. Germline loops: CDR1 MNHEY, CDR2 SVGEGT. V shed 1 base and J shed 1 base, with 10 bases lying between them. CDR3: CASSYFRGVQETQYF. CDR3 coding DNA: TGTGCCAGCAGTTACTTCCGCGGGGTCCAAGAGACCCAGTACTTC.

The rearrangement joins TRBV13 to TRBJ2-7; TRBD1 matches at 8 bases. V shed 2 bases, J shed 0 bases, and the junction held 3 bases outside the gene matches. This CDR3 region has 15 residues. In germline, CDR1 is PRHDT, CDR2 FYEKMQ (reference sequence). CDR3 sequence: CASSLNRGISYEQYF. CDR3 sequence (DNA): TGTGCCAGCAGCTTAAACAGGGGGATCTCCTACGAGCAGTACTTC.

V usage is TRBV5-1 and J usage is TRBJ2-7; 10 bases line up with TRBD1. V lost 4 bases to trimming and J lost 6 bases; unmatched junction nucleotides: 7. Per the germline V gene, CDR1 is SGHRS and CDR2 is YFSETQ. This CDR3 region has 14 residues. The CDR3 here is CASSPRDRGGEQYF. DNA of the CDR3: TGCGCCAGCAGCCCCCGGGACAGGGGTGGCGAGCAGTACTTC.

A note on this clone: Different DNA sequences within this sample yield the same CDR3. The chain carries TRBV12-3 or TRBV12-4 and TRBJ1-1, with D tentatively TRBD1 (5 bases). V was shortened by 5 bases and J by 5 bases, with 12 bases between the two germline ends. The CDR3 contains 13 residues. The CDR3 reads CASSPGFGTEAFF. The CDR3 nucleotides are TGTGCCAGCAGTCCAGGGTTTGGAACTGAAGCTTTCTTT.

The V gene is TRBV28, the J gene TRBJ2-1; the match to TRBD2 covers 10 bases. The germline CDR1 and CDR2 sequences are MDHEN and SYDVKM. With V trimmed by 3 bases and J by 5 bases, 7 bases remained unmatched. There are 16 residues in the CDR3. The DNA of the CDR3 is TGTGCCAGCAGTTTGAGCGGGAGGGCCCGACACAATGAGCAGTTCTTC. Protein sequence: CASSLSGRARHNEQFF.